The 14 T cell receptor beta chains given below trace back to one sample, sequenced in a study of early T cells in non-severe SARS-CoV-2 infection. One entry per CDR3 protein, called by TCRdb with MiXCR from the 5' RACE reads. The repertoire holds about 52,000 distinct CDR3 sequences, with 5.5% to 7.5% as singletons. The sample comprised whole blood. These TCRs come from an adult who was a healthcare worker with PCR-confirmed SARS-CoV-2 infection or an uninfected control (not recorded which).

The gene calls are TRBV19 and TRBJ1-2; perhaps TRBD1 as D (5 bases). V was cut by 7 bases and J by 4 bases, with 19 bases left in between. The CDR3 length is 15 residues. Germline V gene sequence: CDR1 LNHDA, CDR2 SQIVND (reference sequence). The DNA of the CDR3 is TGTGCCAGTATGACCGGGACTTATTCTCCCTATGGCTACACCTTC. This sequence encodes CASMTGTYSPYGYTF.

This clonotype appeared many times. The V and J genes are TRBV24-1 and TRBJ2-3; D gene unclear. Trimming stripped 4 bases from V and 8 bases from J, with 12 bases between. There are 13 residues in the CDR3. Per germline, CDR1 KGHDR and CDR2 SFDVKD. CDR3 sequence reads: CATSDTNSGTQYF. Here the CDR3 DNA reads TGTGCCACCAGTGACACCAACTCAGGTACGCAGTATTTT.

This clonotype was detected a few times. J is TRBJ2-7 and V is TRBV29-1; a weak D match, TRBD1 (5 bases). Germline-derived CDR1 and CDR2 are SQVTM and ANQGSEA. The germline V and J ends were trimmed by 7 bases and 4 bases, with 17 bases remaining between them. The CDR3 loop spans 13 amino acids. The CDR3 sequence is CSAGQGSAYEQYF. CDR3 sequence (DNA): TGCAGCGCCGGGCAGGGATCGGCGTACGAGCAGTACTTC.

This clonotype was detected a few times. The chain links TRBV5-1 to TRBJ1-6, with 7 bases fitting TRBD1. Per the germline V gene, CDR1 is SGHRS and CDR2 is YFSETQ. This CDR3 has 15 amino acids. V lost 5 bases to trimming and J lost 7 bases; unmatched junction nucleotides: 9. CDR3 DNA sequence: TGCGCCAGCAGAAGCACCGGGACAGAGAATTCACCCCTCCACTTT. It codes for CASRSTGTENSPLHF.

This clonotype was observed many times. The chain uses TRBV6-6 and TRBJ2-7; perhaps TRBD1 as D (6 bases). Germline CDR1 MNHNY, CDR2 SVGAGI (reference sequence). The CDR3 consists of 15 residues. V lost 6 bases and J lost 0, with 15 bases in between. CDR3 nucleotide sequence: TGTGCCAGCAGCTCAACAGGACAGACCTCCTACGAGCAGTACTTC. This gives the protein CASSSTGQTSYEQYF.

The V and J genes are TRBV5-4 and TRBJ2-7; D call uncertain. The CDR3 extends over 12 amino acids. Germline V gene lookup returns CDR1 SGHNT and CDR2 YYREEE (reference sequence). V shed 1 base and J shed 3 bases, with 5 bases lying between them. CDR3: CASSLPGYEQYF. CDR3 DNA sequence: TGTGCCAGCAGCTTGCCGGGCTACGAGCAGTACTTC.

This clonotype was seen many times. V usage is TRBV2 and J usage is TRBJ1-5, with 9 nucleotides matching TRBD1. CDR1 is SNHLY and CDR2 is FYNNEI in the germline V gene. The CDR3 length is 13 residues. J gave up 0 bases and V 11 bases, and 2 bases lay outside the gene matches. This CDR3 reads CAGTGNSNQPQHF. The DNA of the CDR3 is TGTGCCGGGACAGGGAATAGCAATCAGCCCCAGCATTTT.

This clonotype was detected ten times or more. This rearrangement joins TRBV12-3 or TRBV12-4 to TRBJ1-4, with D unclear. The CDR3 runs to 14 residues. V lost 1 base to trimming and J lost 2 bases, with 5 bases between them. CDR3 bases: TGTGCCAGCAGTTTAGGACTGACTAATGAAAAACTGTTTTTT. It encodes CASSLGLTNEKLFF.

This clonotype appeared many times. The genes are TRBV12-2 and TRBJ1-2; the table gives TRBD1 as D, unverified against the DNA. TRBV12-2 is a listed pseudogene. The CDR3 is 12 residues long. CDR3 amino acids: CASRDNRGWYTF. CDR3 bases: TGTGCAAGTCGCGATAACAGGGGTTGGTACACCTTC.

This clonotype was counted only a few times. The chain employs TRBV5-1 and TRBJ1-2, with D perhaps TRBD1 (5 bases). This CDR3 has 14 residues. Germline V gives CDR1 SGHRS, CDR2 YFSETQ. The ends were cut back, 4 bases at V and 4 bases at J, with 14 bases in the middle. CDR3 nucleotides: TGCGCCAGCAGCCGTACCGACAGTTCCTATGGCTACACCTTC. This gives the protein CASSRTDSSYGYTF.

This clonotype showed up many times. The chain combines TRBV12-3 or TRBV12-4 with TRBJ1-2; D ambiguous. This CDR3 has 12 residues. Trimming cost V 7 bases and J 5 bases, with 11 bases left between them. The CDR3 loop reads CASIGGSYGYTF. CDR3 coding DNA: TGTGCCAGCATCGGTGGGAGTTATGGCTACACCTTC.

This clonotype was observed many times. CDR3 residues: CASSPGTPGKDTQYF. CDR3 DNA sequence: TGCGCCAGCAGCCCCGGGACGCCCGGGAAAGATACGCAGTATTTT. The chain carries TRBV5-1 and TRBJ2-3; D tentatively reads TRBD1 or TRBD2 (5 bases each). Trimming removed 4 bases from V and 5 bases from J, with 17 bases in between. Germline CDR1 and CDR2: SGHRS and YFSETQ. The CDR3 covers 15 residues.

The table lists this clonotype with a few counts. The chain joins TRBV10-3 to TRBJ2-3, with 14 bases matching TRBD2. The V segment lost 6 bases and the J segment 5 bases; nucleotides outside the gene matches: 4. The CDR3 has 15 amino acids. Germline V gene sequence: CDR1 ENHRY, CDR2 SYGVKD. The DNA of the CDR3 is TGTGCCATCAGGGGACTAGCGGGGGCTCAAGATACGCAGTATTTT. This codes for CAIRGLAGAQDTQYF.

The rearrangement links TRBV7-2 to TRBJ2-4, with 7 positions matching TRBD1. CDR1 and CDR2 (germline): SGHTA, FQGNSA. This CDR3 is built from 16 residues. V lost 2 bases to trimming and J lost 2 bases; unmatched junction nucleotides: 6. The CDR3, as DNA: TGTGCCAGCAGCTTAAGGGACAGCACAACCAAAAACATTCAGTACTTC. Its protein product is CASSLRDSTTKNIQYF.